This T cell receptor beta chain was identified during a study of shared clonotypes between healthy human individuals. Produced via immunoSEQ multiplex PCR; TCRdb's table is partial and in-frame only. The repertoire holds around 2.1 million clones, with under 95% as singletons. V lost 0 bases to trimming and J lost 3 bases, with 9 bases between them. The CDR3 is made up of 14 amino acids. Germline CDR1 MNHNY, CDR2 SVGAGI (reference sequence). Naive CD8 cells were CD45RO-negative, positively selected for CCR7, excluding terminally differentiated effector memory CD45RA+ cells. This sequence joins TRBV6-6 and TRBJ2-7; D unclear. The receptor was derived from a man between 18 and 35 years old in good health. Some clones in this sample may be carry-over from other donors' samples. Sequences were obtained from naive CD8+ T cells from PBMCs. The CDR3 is CASSYSDAFYEQYF. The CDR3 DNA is TGTGCCAGCAGTTACTCGGACGCCTTCTACGAGCAGTACTTC.